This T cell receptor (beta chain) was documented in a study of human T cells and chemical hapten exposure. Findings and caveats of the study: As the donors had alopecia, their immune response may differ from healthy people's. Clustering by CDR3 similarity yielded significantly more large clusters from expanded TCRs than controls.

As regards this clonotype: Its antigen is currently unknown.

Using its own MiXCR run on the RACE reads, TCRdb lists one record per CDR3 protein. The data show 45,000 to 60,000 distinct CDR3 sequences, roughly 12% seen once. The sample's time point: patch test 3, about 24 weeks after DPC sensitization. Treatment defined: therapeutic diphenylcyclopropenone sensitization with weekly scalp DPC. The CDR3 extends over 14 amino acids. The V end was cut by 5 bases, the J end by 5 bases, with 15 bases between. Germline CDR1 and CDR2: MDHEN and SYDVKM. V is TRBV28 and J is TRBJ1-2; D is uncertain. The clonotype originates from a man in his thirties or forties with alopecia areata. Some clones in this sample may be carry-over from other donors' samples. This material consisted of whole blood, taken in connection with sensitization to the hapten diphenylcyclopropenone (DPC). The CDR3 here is CASSAVDRFYGYTF. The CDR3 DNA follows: TGTGCCAGCAGTGCCGTGGACCGCTTTTATGGCTACACCTTC.